One and the same sample provided the 6 T cell receptor beta chains below, sequenced in a study of T cell responses to AZD1222 COVID-19 vaccine. The data were produced by immunoSEQ multiplex PCR, yet TCRdb's version contains in-frame clones alone and is incomplete. Altogether approximately 160,000 clones are present, 85% to 95% being singletons, with the ten largest covering approximately 0.88%. Material: peripheral blood, obtained on day 0 of AZD1222 vaccination. The receptors shown here come from an adult in good health.

This sequence joins TRBV27 and TRBJ1-2; tentatively, D is TRBD1 (5 bases). Trimming pared 0 bases from V and 3 bases from J, leaving 17 bases between. The germline V gene encodes CDR1 MNHEY and CDR2 SMNVEV (reference sequence). CDR3 length: 17 residues. The DNA of the CDR3 is TGTGCCAGCAGTTTATCTTCGGGGGGGAGCGCCTACTATGGCTACACCTTC. This encodes CASSLSSGGSAYYGYTF.

The chain combines TRBV27 with TRBJ2-6; D could derive from TRBD1 or TRBD2 (5 bases each). The V gene's germline CDR1 is MNHEY and CDR2 SMNVEV (reference sequence). V lost 0 bases and J lost 12, with 18 bases in between. This CDR3 has 16 residues. This CDR3 is CASSLSWGNRAGVLTF. The CDR3 nucleotides are TGTGCCAGCAGTTTATCGTGGGGGAACCGGGCGGGCGTCCTGACTTTC.

The count of this clone is one. CDR3 sequence reads: CASSLPRGHSTEAFF. Here the CDR3 DNA reads TGTGCCAGCAGCCTTCCCCGTGGACACAGCACTGAAGCTTTCTTT. This chain joins TRBV14 and TRBJ1-1; TRBD1 might be the D (5 bases). The germline gives CDR1 SGHDN, CDR2 FVKESK. V lost 4 bases, J lost 4 bases, and 16 bases lay in between. CDR3 length: 15 amino acids.

The chain links TRBV7-9 to TRBJ2-7; unclear D gene. V lost 6 bases and J lost 3, with 9 bases in between. Germline V lookup: CDR1 SEHNR, CDR2 FQNEAQ (reference sequence). The length of the CDR3 is 12 residues. The CDR3 nucleotides read TGTGCCAGCAGTTCAGGAGTCTACGAGCAGTACTTC. This encodes CASSSGVYEQYF.

The chain uses TRBV19 and TRBJ2-7; D is possibly TRBD1 or TRBD2 (5 bases each). The CDR3 extends over 16 amino acids. CDR1 LNHDA and CDR2 SQIVND come from the germline V gene (reference sequence). The V gene lost 4 bases and the J gene lost 5 bases, with 21 bases spanning the gap. The CDR3 DNA follows: TGTGCCAGTAGTACGAGGGGCCACCGGTTGGGGGACGAGCAGTACTTC. It encodes CASSTRGHRLGDEQYF.

This chain joins TRBV7-9 and TRBJ1-2; 7 bases agree with TRBD1. Germline values: CDR1 SEHNR, CDR2 FQNEAQ (reference sequence). Trimming at V came to 8 bases and at J to 0 bases, leaving 12 bases not matched to a gene. The CDR3 extends over 16 amino acids. This chain's CDR3 is CASVPHGTAANYGYTF. CDR3 DNA: TGTGCCAGCGTCCCCCACGGGACAGCAGCTAACTATGGCTACACCTTC.